The clone carrying this T cell receptor (beta chain) was observed a handful of times. Its antigen is undetermined. TCRdb used MiXCR to reprocess the 5' RACE reads, holding one entry per CDR3 protein. Among some 210,000 distinct CDR3 sequences listed, over 9.5% were seen once. This sample is drawn from a study of T-cell memory formation after mild COVID-19. CDR1 and CDR2 from the germline V gene are SGHRS and YFSETQ. The CDR3 is 15 amino acids. The V and J ends lost 0 bases and 7 bases, in that order; junction bases with no gene match: 7. Study-level points and caveats: Pre-infection memory contained some responding clones, which suggested that cross-reactive memory had joined.

This chain connects TRBV5-1 to TRBJ1-5, with 7 bases identical to TRBD1. What was sequenced was PBMCs or a T cell subset sorted from them (not recorded which). This TCR was sampled from a man between 18 and 35 years old who had mild COVID-19 (a few samples of this study predate the infection). Cell type and time point are not known. This CDR3 reads CASSLDRGQNQPQHF. The CDR3 nucleotides are TGCGCCAGCAGCTTGGACAGGGGACAGAACCAGCCCCAGCATTTT.